Shown below are 23 T cell receptor beta chains from a single sample sequenced in a study of cytomegalovirus exposure and HLA in healthy donors. Primers: 60 Vbeta forward and 13 Jbeta reverse. Produced via immunoSEQ multiplex PCR; TCRdb's table is partial and in-frame only. The sample records 150,000 to 200,000 clones, roughly four fifths being singletons. Sequences were obtained from PBMCs. Every receptor here comes from a woman between 35 and 50 years old in good health and CMV-seronegative.

The CDR3 DNA follows: TGTGCCAGTAGTTTCGGACAGGGAGGAAACTATGGCTACACCTTC. Its translation: CASSFGQGGNYGYTF. The chain joins TRBV19 to TRBJ1-2; TRBD1 aligns across 8 bases. This CDR3 comprises 15 residues. Unmatched junction bases numbered 7, after V lost 5 bases and J lost 2 bases. Per the germline V gene, CDR1 is LNHDA and CDR2 is SQIVND (reference sequence).

This clone has only one observation. V usage is TRBV29-1 and J usage is TRBJ1-2, with D unresolved. CDR1 is SQVTM and CDR2 is ANQGSEA in the germline V gene. The CDR3 loop spans 12 amino acids. With 8 bases removed from V and 6 bases from J, the gap between germline ends came to 16 bases. CDR3 bases: TGCAGCCCGACCTGGGTAGAGGATGGCTACACCTTC. Translation: CSPTWVEDGYTF.

The V and J genes are TRBV2 and TRBJ2-7, with TRBD2 as a possible D gene (5 bases). V was pared by 4 bases and J by 4 bases, with 8 bases between. The CDR3 loop spans 12 amino acids. In germline, CDR1 is SNHLY, CDR2 FYNNEI. Written as DNA, the CDR3 is TGTGCCAGCAGTGGCGGGCGATACGAGCAGTACTTC. This sequence encodes CASSGGRYEQYF. Full variable domain (remainder filled in from reference TRBV2 and TRBJ2-7): EPEVTQTPSHQVTQMGQEVILRCVPISNHLYFYWYRQILGQKVEFLVSFYNNEISEKSEIFDDQFSVERPDGSNFTLKIRSTKLEDSAMYFCASSGGRYEQYFGPGTRLTVT.

The gene calls are TRBV13 and TRBJ1-1; D is ambiguous. Germline CDR1 and CDR2: PRHDT and FYEKMQ (reference sequence). This CDR3 has 12 residues. V was pared by 4 bases and J by 10 bases, with 13 bases between. This CDR3 is CASSSSTTGAFF. DNA for the CDR3: TGTGCCAGCAGCTCCTCGACCACGGGAGCTTTCTTT.

The chain employs TRBV5-1 and TRBJ2-5; tentative D call: TRBD1 (5 bases). Per the germline V gene, CDR1 is SGHRS and CDR2 is YFSETQ. Trimming cost V 2 bases and J 6 bases, with 14 bases left between them. This CDR3 is 14 amino acids long. The CDR3 sequence is CASSLGVNEKTQYF. The CDR3 nucleotides read TGCGCCAGCAGCTTAGGGGTCAACGAGAAGACCCAGTACTTC. Combining the CDR3 with reference TRBV5-1 and TRBJ2-5 gives the whole variable domain KAGVTQTPRYLIKTRGQQVTLSCSPISGHRSVSWYQQTPGQGLQFLFEYFSETQRNKGNFPGRFSGRQFSNSRSEMNVSTLELGDSALYLCASSLGVNEKTQYFGPGTRLLVL.

The rearrangement uses TRBV7-2 and TRBJ2-3; TRBD1 matches 10 bases. The germline CDR1 and CDR2 sequences are SGHTA and FQGNSA. CDR3 length: 15 amino acids. V lost 2 bases, J lost 3 bases, and 2 bases stayed unmatched. DNA for the CDR3: TGTGCCAGCAGCTTAATGGACAGGGGGACAGATACGCAGTATTTT. Amino acid sequence: CASSLMDRGTDTQYF.

The chain uses TRBV30 and TRBJ2-3; D may be TRBD1 (5 bases). The CDR3 length is 14 residues. The germline gives CDR1 GTSNPN, CDR2 SVGIG (reference sequence). The V gene lost 3 bases and the J gene lost 2 bases, with 12 bases spanning the gap. The CDR3 DNA reads as TGTGCCTGGAGGGGGCAGGCTCCCACAGATACGCAGTATTTT. Translation gives CAWRGQAPTDTQYF.

CDR3 in DNA: TGTGCCAGCAGTATGGGGGGGGCGGGAGAAAAACTGTTTTTT. Its protein is CASSMGGAGEKLFF. The J gene is TRBJ1-4, the V gene TRBV9; perhaps TRBD1 as D (6 bases). The ends were cut back, 5 bases at V and 8 bases at J, with 16 bases in the middle. The CDR3 runs 14 residues. Germline CDR1 and CDR2: SGDLS and YYNGEE.

The chain uses TRBV6-5 and TRBJ1-4; 11 bases map to TRBD1. J gave up 8 bases and V 6 bases, and 2 bases lay outside the gene matches. CDR1 is MNHEY, CDR2 SVGAGI, per germline. The CDR3 is made up of 13 amino acids. In DNA, the CDR3 is TGTGCCAGCAGGGGACAGGGGGGCGAAAAACTGTTTTTT. Its protein is CASRGQGGEKLFF.

This clone has only one observation. V gene TRBV11-3 combines with J gene TRBJ1-1, with 11 nucleotides matching TRBD1. CDR1 is SGHNT, CDR2 YENEEA, per germline. The CDR3 contains 17 residues. Trimming cost V 4 bases and J 3 bases; bases outside gene matches: 10. The CDR3 sequence: CASSSPWTGGAYTEAFF. The DNA of the CDR3 is TGTGCCAGCAGCTCCCCCTGGACAGGGGGCGCGTACACTGAAGCTTTCTTT.

V usage is TRBV2 and J usage is TRBJ2-5, with 7 positions matching TRBD1. Germline lookup yields CDR1 SNHLY and CDR2 FYNNEI. V shed 7 bases, J shed 4 bases, and the junction held 9 bases outside the gene matches. The CDR3 extends over 14 amino acids. In nucleotides, the CDR3 is TGTGCCAGCAAGGGCAGGGGGACGCGAGAGACCCAGTACTTC. It is translated as CASKGRGTRETQYF.

The genes are TRBV5-1 and TRBJ1-1, with no clear D. The CDR3 is 13 residues long. Trimming took off 0 bases at V and 3 bases at J, with 6 bases between the two ends. The germline CDR1 and CDR2 sequences are SGHRS and YFSETQ. As DNA, the CDR3 is TGCGCCAGCAGCTTGGGTGAGGACACTGAAGCTTTCTTT. It encodes CASSLGEDTEAFF.

V is TRBV6-1 and J is TRBJ1-4, with 8 bases matching TRBD1. Losses at the gene ends were 7 bases for V and 4 bases for J; bases not matched to a gene: 5. The CDR3 is 14 amino acids. Germline values: CDR1 MNHNS, CDR2 SASEGT. This CDR3 is CASMQGAVNEKLFF. The DNA of the CDR3 is TGTGCCAGCATGCAGGGGGCGGTTAATGAAAAACTGTTTTTT.

The chain carries TRBV27 and TRBJ2-7, with D perhaps TRBD1 (6 bases). The CDR3 sequence is 15 residues long. Germline loops: CDR1 MNHEY, CDR2 SMNVEV (reference sequence). The germline V and J ends were trimmed by 1 base and 3 bases, with 13 bases remaining between them. The CDR3: CASSLLGQTFYEQYF. CDR3 DNA: TGTGCCAGCAGTTTATTAGGACAGACTTTCTACGAGCAGTACTTC.

The chain uses TRBV13 and TRBJ2-1, with 10 bases aligning to TRBD2. The V gene end was trimmed by 2 bases and the J gene end by 13 bases; junction bases not matched to a gene: 5. This CDR3 contains 13 residues. Germline CDR1 reads PRHDT; CDR2 reads FYEKMQ (reference sequence). Here the CDR3 DNA reads TGTGCCAGCAGCTTACTCCAGCGGGAGGGCCAGTTCTTC. It yields the protein CASSLLQREGQFF.

This chain connects TRBV4-2 to TRBJ1-4; 9 positions agree with TRBD1. The CDR3 contains 15 residues. The germline CDR1 and CDR2 sequences are LGHNA and YNFKEQ. V lost 0 bases, J lost 6 bases, and 2 bases stayed unmatched. CDR3 in DNA: TGTGCCAGCAGCCAAGAATGGGACAGGGATGAAAAACTGTTTTTT. Translation: CASSQEWDRDEKLFF.

The chain recombines TRBV14 with TRBJ2-7; D remains ambiguous. The CDR3 sequence is 16 residues long. V lost 1 base and J lost 5, with 18 bases in between. The V gene's germline CDR1 is SGHDN and CDR2 FVKESK. The CDR3: CASSQAPSSLRDEQYF. The CDR3 region has the DNA TGTGCCAGCAGCCAAGCCCCCTCGTCACTACGGGACGAGCAGTACTTC.

The V and J genes are TRBV7-9 and TRBJ1-2; D is uncertain. CDR1 is SEHNR, CDR2 FQNEAQ, per germline (reference sequence). The V end lost 3 bases, the J end lost 8 bases, and 19 bases lay between the germline ends. The CDR3 length is 15 residues. The CDR3 is CASSFEEIGHGGYTF. Here the CDR3 DNA reads TGTGCCAGCAGCTTTGAGGAAATCGGTCACGGGGGCTACACCTTC.

The chain links TRBV5-1 to TRBJ2-5, with 10 bases identical to TRBD1. The CDR3 extends over 15 amino acids. V was pared by 4 bases and J by 4 bases, with 7 bases of the junction left unmatched. Germline V gene sequence: CDR1 SGHRS, CDR2 YFSETQ. CDR3 amino acids: CASSPRQGAGETQYF. DNA of the CDR3: TGCGCCAGCAGCCCTCGACAGGGGGCGGGAGAGACCCAGTACTTC.

The CDR3 loop reads CASSVQGTGPYNEQFF. DNA for the CDR3: TGTGCCAGCAGTGTCCAGGGGACAGGGCCATACAATGAGCAGTTCTTC. The V gene is TRBV6-1, the J gene TRBJ2-1; 9 nucleotides align to TRBD1. CDR3 length: 16 residues. The germline gives CDR1 MNHNS, CDR2 SASEGT. Trimming at V came to 4 bases and at J to 4 bases, leaving 8 bases not matched to a gene.

The genes are TRBV4-1 and TRBJ1-2; D unresolved. The V gene lost 0 bases and the J gene lost 4 bases, with 15 bases spanning the gap. The CDR3 is made up of 16 amino acids. CDR1 and CDR2 from the germline V gene are MGHRA and YSYEKL. CDR3: CASSQEGRESRYGYTF. The CDR3, as DNA: TGCGCCAGCAGCCAAGAGGGAAGGGAGTCTCGCTATGGCTACACCTTC.

The table lists this clone with a count of one. The V gene is TRBV7-3, the J gene TRBJ2-1, with TRBD2 matching 7 bases. Germline V gives CDR1 SGHTA, CDR2 FQGTGA. V gave up 5 bases and J gave up 8 bases; unmatched junction bases: 15. There are 16 residues in the CDR3. For the CDR3, the DNA is TGTGCCAGCAGCCGCGGACCCCTAAGCGGGACTGATGAGCAGTTCTTC. Amino acids: CASSRGPLSGTDEQFF.

The chain recombines TRBV28 with TRBJ2-5, with D maybe TRBD1 (7 bases). The length of the CDR3 is 13 residues. Germline loops: CDR1 MDHEN, CDR2 SYDVKM. V was pared by 5 bases and J by 4 bases, with 11 bases between. The CDR3 here is CASSGGGGETQYF. The CDR3 coding sequence is TGTGCCAGCAGTGGAGGGGGCGGAGAGACCCAGTACTTC.